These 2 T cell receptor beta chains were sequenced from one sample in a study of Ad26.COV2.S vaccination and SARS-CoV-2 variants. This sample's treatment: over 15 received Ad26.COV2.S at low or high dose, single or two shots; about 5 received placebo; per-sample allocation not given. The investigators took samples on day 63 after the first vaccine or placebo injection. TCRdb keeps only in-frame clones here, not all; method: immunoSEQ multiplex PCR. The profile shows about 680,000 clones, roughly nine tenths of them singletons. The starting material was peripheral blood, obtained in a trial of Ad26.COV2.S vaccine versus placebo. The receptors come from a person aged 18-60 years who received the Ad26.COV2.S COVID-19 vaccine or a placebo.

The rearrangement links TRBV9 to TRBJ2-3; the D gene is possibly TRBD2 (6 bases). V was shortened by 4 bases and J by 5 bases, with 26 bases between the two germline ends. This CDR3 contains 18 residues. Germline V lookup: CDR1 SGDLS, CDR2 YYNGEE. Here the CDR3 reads CASSPPGGLAGTQDTQYF. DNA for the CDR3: TGTGCCAGCAGCCCCCCGGGTGGGTTGGCGGGGACCCAAGATACGCAGTATTTT.

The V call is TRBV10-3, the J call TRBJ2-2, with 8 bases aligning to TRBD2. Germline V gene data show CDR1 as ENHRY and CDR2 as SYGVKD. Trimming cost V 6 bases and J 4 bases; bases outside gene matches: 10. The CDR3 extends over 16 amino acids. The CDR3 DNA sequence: TGTGCCATCAGAGAGACGGGAGGGTCGAGCACCGGGGAGCTGTTTTTT. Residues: CAIRETGGSSTGELFF.